These T cell receptor beta chains were read from a single sample in a study of monozygotic twins with cystic fibrosis. This table comes from immunoSEQ multiplex PCR, and its TCRdb copy is limited to in-frame clones, with some not included. The sample has roughly 20,000 clones; 95% to 97% are singletons. Source material: blood. The source of these receptors is a woman aged 30 to 39 with cystic fibrosis. Each CDR3 is given with its conserved first and last residue. The D gene is left open where the match is weak. Not all rows give a size; the values are once, few, many and, for expanded clones, a class.

v_call: TRBV4-3
cdr3_length: 16
j_call: TRBJ2-7
d_call: TRBD1
clone_size: -
cdr3_aa: CASSQDRATGAYEQYF
cdr3_nt: TGCGCCAGCAGCCAAGATAGGGCGACAGGGGCTTACGAGCAGTACTTC

v_call: TRBV9
cdr3_length: 17
j_call: TRBJ1-2
d_call: -
clone_size: once
cdr3_aa: CASSVDWGGLPADGYTF
cdr3_nt: TGTGCCAGCAGCGTAGATTGGGGGGGCCTCCCAGCAGATGGCTACACCTTC

v_call: TRBV6-5
cdr3_length: 14
j_call: TRBJ1-4
d_call: -
clone_size: once
cdr3_aa: CASRSRGNNEKLFF
cdr3_nt: TGTGCCAGCAGAAGCAGGGGAAATAATGAAAAACTGTTTTTT

v_call: TRBV19
cdr3_length: 14
j_call: TRBJ2-4
d_call: -
clone_size: -
cdr3_aa: CASSLSRTKNIQYF
cdr3_nt: TGTGCCAGTAGTCTATCGCGGACAAAAAACATTCAGTACTTC

v_call: TRBV5-5
cdr3_length: 14
j_call: TRBJ2-3
d_call: -
clone_size: -
cdr3_aa: CASSSGTKLDTQYF
cdr3_nt: TGTGCCAGCAGCTCCGGGACCAAATTGGATACGCAGTATTTT

v_call: TRBV6-5
cdr3_length: 14
j_call: TRBJ2-2
d_call: -
clone_size: -
cdr3_aa: CASTLATNTGELFF
cdr3_nt: TGTGCCAGCACTCTAGCCACGAACACCGGGGAGCTGTTTTTT

v_call: TRBV7-6
cdr3_length: 14
j_call: TRBJ1-1
d_call: -
clone_size: -
cdr3_aa: CASSLAGPNTEAFF
cdr3_nt: TGTGCCAGCAGCTTAGCTGGACCGAACACTGAAGCTTTCTTT

v_call: TRBV4-3
cdr3_length: 15
j_call: TRBJ2-7
d_call: -
clone_size: -
cdr3_aa: CASSRQVTGTYEQYF
cdr3_nt: TGCGCCAGCAGCCGACAAGTTACGGGAACCTACGAGCAGTACTTC

v_call: TRBV4-1
cdr3_length: 14
j_call: TRBJ1-1
d_call: -
clone_size: -
cdr3_aa: CASSQDMRVSGAFF
cdr3_nt: TGCGCCAGCAGCCAAGATATGCGAGTCAGTGGGGCTTTCTTT

v_call: TRBV2
cdr3_length: 12
j_call: TRBJ1-6
d_call: -
clone_size: -
cdr3_aa: CASIRYNSPLHF
cdr3_nt: TGTGCCAGCATACGGTATAATTCACCCCTCCACTTT

v_call: TRBV19
cdr3_length: 19
j_call: TRBJ1-6
d_call: -
clone_size: -
cdr3_aa: CASSNRGGIRGSYNSPLHF
cdr3_nt: TGTGCCAGTAGTAACCGAGGGGGGATTCGGGGCTCCTATAATTCACCCCTCCACTTT

v_call: TRBV5-1
cdr3_length: 16
j_call: TRBJ1-6
d_call: -
clone_size: -
cdr3_aa: CASSLGPEGPNSPLHF
cdr3_nt: TGCGCCAGCAGCTTGGGTCCGGAGGGGCCTAATTCACCCCTCCACTTT

v_call: TRBV6-5
cdr3_length: 14
j_call: TRBJ1-5
d_call: -
clone_size: -
cdr3_aa: CASSDEDSHQPQHF
cdr3_nt: TGTGCCAGCAGTGACGAGGACAGCCATCAGCCCCAGCATTTT

v_call: TRBV7-6
cdr3_length: 14
j_call: TRBJ2-6
d_call: -
clone_size: -
cdr3_aa: CASSTTGGANVLTF
cdr3_nt: TGTGCCAGCAGCACAACAGGTGGGGCCAACGTCCTGACTTTC

v_call: TRBV6-1
cdr3_length: 13
j_call: TRBJ2-7
d_call: -
clone_size: -
cdr3_aa: CASSVADYYEQYF
cdr3_nt: TGTGCCAGCAGTGTGGCCGATTACTACGAGCAGTACTTC

v_call: TRBV5-1
cdr3_length: 13
j_call: TRBJ1-3
d_call: -
clone_size: -
cdr3_aa: CASSLAPGNTIYF
cdr3_nt: TGCGCCAGCAGCTTGGCCCCTGGAAACACCATATATTTT

v_call: TRBV4-1
cdr3_length: 16
j_call: TRBJ1-2
d_call: TRBD1
clone_size: -
cdr3_aa: CASSQVRQGQGYGYTF
cdr3_nt: TGCGCCAGCAGCCAAGTTCGGCAGGGACAGGGTTATGGCTACACCTTC

v_call: TRBV2
cdr3_length: 15
j_call: TRBJ2-1
d_call: TRBD2
clone_size: -
cdr3_aa: CASSLLGLADNEQFF
cdr3_nt: TGTGCCAGCAGCCTTTTAGGACTAGCCGACAATGAGCAGTTCTTC

v_call: TRBV5-1
cdr3_length: 14
j_call: TRBJ1-6
d_call: -
clone_size: -
cdr3_aa: CASSSGMRDSPLHF
cdr3_nt: TGCGCCAGCAGCTCAGGGATGAGGGATTCACCCCTCCACTTT

v_call: TRBV6-1
cdr3_length: 13
j_call: TRBJ2-5
d_call: -
clone_size: once
cdr3_aa: CASSPRGGGTQYF
cdr3_nt: TGTGCCAGCAGTCCCAGGGGAGGGGGGACCCAGTACTTC

v_call: TRBV28
cdr3_length: 13
j_call: TRBJ2-5
d_call: -
clone_size: -
cdr3_aa: CASSLGGGETQYF
cdr3_nt: TGTGCCAGCAGTTTAGGGGGAGGAGAGACCCAGTACTTC